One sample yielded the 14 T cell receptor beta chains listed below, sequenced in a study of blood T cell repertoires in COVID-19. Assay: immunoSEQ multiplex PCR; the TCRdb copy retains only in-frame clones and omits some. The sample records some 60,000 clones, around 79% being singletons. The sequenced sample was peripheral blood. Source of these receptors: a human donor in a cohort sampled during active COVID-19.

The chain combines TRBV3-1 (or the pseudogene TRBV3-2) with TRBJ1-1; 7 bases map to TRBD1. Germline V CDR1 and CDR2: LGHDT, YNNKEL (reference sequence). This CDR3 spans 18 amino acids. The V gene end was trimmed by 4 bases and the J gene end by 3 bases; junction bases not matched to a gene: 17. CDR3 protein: CASSPCPGTATLDTEAFF. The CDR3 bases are TGTGCCAGCAGCCCTTGTCCTGGGACAGCAACACTTGACACTGAAGCTTTCTTT.

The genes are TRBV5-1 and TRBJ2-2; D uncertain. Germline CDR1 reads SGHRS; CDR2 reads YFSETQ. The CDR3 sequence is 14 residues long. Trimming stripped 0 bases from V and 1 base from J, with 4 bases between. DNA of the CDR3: TGCGCCAGCAGCTTGGTAGAGAACACCGGGGAGCTGTTTTTT. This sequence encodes CASSLVENTGELFF.

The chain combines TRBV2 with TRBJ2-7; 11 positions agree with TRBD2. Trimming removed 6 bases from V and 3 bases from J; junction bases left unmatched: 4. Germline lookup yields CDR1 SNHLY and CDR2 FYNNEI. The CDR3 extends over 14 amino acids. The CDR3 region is CASSVGLAVYEQYF. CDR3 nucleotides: TGTGCCAGCAGCGTGGGACTAGCGGTCTACGAGCAGTACTTC.

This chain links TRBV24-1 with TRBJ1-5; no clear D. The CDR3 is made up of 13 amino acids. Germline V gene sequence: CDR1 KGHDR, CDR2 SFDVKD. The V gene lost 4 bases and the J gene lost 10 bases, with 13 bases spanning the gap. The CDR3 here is CATSENTRLPQHF. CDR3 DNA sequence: TGTGCCACCAGTGAAAACACCAGGTTACCCCAGCATTTT.

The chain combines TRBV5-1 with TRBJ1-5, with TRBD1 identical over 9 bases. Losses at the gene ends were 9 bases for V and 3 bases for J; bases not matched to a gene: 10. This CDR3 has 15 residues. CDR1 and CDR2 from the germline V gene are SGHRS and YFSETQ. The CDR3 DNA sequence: TGCGCCAACAGGGCCTGGACAGGGGACAATCAGCCCCAGCATTTT. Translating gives CANRAWTGDNQPQHF.

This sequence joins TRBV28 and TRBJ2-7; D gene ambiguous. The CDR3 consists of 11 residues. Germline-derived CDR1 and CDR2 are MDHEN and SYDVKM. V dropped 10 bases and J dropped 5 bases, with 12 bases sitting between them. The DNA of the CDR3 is TGTGCCACCCGATCCGAGCACGAGCAGTACTTC. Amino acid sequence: CATRSEHEQYF.

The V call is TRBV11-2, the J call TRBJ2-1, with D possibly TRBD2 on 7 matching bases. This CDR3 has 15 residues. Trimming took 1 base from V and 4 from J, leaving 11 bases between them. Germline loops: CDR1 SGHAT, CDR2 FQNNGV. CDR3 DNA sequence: TGTGCCAGCAGCTTAGCCGGGGGGCAGTACAATGAGCAGTTCTTC. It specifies CASSLAGGQYNEQFF.

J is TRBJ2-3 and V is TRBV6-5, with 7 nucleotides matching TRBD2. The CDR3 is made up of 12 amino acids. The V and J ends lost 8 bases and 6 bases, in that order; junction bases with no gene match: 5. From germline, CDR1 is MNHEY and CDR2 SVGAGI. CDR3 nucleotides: TGTGCCAGCGGGGGGGATTTGGATACGCAGTATTTT. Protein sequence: CASGGDLDTQYF.

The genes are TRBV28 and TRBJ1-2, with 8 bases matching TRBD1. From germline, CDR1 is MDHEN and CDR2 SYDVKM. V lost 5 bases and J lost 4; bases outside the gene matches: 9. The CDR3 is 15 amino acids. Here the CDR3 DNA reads TGTGCCAGCAGTCCGGGGACAGGTCTGGGCTATGGCTACACCTTC. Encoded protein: CASSPGTGLGYGYTF.

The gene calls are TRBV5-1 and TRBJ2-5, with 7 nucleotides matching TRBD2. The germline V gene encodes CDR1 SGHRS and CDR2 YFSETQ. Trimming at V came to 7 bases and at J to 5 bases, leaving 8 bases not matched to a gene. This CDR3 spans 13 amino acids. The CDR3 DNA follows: TGCGCCAGCGGGGAGGGTAGCACTGAGACCCAGTACTTC. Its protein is CASGEGSTETQYF.

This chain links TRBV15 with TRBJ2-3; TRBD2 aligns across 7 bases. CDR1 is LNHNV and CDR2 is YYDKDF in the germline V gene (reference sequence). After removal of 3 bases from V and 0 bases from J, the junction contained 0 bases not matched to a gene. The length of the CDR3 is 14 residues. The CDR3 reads CATSRGGSTDTQYF. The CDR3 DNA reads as TGTGCCACCAGCAGGGGGGGGAGCACAGATACGCAGTATTTT.

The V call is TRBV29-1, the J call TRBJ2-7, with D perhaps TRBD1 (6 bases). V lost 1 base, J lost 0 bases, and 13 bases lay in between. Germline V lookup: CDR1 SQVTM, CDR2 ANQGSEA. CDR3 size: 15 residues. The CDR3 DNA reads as TGCAGCGTTGAAGGATCTAGGGGGAGCTCCTACGAGCAGTACTTC. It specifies CSVEGSRGSSYEQYF.

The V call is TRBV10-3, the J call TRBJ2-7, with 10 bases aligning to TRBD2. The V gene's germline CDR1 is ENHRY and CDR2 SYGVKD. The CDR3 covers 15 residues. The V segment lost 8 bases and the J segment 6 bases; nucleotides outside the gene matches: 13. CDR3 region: CAISEREGRSGEQYF. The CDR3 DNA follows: TGTGCCATCTCGGAGCGGGAGGGCCGATCGGGCGAGCAGTACTTC.

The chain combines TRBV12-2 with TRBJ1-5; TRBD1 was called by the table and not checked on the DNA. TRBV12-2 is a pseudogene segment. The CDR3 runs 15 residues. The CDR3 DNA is TGTGCCCCATCGAGGACAGGTGGGTCTCGGCAGCCCCAGCATTTT. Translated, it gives CAPSRTGGSRQPQHF.